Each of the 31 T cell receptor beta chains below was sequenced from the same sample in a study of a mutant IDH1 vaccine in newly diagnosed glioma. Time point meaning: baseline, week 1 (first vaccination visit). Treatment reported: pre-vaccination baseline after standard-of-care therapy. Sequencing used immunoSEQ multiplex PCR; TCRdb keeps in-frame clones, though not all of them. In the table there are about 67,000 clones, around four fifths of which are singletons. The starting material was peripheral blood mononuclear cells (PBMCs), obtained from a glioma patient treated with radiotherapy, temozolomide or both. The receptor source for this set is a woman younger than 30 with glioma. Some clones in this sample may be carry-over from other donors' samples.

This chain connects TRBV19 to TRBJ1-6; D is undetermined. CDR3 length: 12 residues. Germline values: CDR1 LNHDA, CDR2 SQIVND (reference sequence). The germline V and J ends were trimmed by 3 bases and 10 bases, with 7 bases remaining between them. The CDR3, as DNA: TGTGCCAGTAGTATTCGGGGATCACCCCTCCACTTT. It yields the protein CASSIRGSPLHF.

The CDR3 DNA follows: TGCGCCAGCAGCCATACGGGACTAGCGGGAAGGATGGAGGGGGGCACAGATACGCAGTATTTT. Translating it yields CASSHTGLAGRMEGGTDTQYF. The chain links TRBV4-1 to TRBJ2-3, with 13 bases matching TRBD2. This CDR3 has 21 amino acids. Germline CDR1 is MGHRA and CDR2 is YSYEKL. Trimming removed 3 bases from V and 1 base from J; junction bases left unmatched: 16.

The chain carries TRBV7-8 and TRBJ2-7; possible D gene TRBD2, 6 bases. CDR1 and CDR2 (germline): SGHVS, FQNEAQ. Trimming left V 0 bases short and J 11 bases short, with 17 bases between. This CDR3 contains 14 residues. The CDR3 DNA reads TGTGCCAGCAGCTTAGCGCTTAGGGGTCCGGGGGAGTACTTC. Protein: CASSLALRGPGEYF. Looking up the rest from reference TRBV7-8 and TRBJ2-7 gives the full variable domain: GAGVSQSPRYKVAKRGQDVALRCDPISGHVSLFWYQQALGQGPEFLTYFQNEAQLDKSGLPSDRFFAERPEGSVSTLKIQRTQQEDSAVYLCASSLALRGPGEYFGPGTRLTVT.

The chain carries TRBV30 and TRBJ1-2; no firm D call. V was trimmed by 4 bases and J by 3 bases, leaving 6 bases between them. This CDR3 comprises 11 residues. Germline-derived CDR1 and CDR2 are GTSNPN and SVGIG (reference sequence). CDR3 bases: TGTGCCTGGAATAGAGACTATGGCTACACCTTC. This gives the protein CAWNRDYGYTF.

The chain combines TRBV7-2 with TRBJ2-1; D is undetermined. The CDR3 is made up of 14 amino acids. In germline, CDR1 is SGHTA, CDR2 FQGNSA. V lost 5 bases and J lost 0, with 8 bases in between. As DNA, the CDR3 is TGTGCCAGCAGCGACCGTTCCTCCTACAATGAGCAGTTCTTC. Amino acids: CASSDRSSYNEQFF.

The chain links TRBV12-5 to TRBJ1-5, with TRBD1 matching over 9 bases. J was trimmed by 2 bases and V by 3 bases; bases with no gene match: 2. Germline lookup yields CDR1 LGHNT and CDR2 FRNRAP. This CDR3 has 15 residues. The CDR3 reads CASGFDRGGNQPQHF. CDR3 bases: TGTGCTAGTGGTTTCGACAGGGGGGGCAATCAGCCCCAGCATTTT.

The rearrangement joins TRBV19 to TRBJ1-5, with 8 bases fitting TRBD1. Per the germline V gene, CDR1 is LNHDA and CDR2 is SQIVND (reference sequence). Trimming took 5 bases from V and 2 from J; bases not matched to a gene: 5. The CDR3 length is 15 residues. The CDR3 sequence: CASSAGQGGNQPQHF. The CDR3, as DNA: TGTGCCAGTAGTGCTGGACAGGGAGGCAATCAGCCCCAGCATTTT.

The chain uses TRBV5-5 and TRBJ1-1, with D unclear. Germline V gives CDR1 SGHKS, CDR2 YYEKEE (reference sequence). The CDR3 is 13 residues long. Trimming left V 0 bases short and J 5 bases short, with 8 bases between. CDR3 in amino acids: CASSLGTGTEAFF. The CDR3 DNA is TGTGCCAGCAGCTTGGGAACTGGGACTGAAGCTTTCTTT.

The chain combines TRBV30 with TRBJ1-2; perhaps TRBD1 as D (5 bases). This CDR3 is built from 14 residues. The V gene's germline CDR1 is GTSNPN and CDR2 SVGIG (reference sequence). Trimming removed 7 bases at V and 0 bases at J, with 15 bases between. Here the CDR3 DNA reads TGTGCCTTTTCGGGACTTTCTTCTAACTATGGCTACACCTTC. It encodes CAFSGLSSNYGYTF.

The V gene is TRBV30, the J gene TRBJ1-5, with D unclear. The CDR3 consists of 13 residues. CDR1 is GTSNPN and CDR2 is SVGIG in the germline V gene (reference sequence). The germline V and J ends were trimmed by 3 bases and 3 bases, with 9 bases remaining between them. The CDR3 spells CAWRAGNNQPQHF. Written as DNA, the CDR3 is TGTGCCTGGAGGGCGGGGAACAATCAGCCCCAGCATTTT. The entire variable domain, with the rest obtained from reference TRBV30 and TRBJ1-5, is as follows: SQTIHQWPATLVQPVGSPLSLECTVEGTSNPNLYWYRQAAGRGLQLLFYSVGIGQISSEVPQNLSASRPQDRQFILSSKKLLLSDSGFYLCAWRAGNNQPQHFGDGTRLSIL.

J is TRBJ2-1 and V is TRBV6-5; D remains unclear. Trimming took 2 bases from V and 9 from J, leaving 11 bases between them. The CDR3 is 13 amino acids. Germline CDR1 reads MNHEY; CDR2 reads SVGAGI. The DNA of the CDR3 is TGTGCCAGCAGTTACGCCGCGTTCAGTGAGCAGTTCTTC. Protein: CASSYAAFSEQFF.

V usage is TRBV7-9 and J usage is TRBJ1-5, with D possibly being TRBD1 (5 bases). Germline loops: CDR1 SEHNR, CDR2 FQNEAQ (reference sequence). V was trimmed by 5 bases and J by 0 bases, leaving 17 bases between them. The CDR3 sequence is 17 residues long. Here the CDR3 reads CASSIGEGLYSNQPQHF. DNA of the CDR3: TGTGCCAGCAGCATAGGGGAGGGCCTATATAGCAATCAGCCCCAGCATTTT. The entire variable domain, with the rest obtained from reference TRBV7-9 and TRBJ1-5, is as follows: DTGVSQNPRHKITKRGQNVTFRCDPISEHNRLYWYRQTLGQGPEFLTYFQNEAQLEKSRLLSDRFSAERPKGSFSTLEIQRTEQGDSAMYLCASSIGEGLYSNQPQHFGDGTRLSIL.

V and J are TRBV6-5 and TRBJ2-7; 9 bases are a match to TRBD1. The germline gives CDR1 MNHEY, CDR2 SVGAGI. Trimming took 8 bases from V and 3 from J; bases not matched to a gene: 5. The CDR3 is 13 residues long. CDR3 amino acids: CASHRQGGYEQYF. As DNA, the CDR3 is TGTGCCAGCCACCGACAGGGGGGCTACGAGCAGTACTTC.

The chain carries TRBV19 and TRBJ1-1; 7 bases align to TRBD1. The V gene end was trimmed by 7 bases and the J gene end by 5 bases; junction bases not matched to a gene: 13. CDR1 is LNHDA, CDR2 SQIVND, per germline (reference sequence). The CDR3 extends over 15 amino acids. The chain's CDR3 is CASNPFGQGGTEAFF. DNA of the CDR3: TGTGCCAGTAATCCATTTGGGCAGGGGGGAACTGAAGCTTTCTTT.

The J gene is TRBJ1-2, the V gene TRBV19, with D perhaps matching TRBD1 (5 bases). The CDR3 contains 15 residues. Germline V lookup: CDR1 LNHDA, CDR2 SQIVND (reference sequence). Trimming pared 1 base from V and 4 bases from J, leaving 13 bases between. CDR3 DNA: TGTGCCAGTAGTATAGGGCGAAAGGGGCTCTATGGCTACACCTTC. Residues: CASSIGRKGLYGYTF.

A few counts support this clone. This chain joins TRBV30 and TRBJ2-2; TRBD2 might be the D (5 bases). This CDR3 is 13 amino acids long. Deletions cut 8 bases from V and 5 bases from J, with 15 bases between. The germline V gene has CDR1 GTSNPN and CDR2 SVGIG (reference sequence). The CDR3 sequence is CAREAGGTGELFF. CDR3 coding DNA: TGTGCCCGCGAGGCAGGAGGAACCGGGGAGCTGTTTTTT.

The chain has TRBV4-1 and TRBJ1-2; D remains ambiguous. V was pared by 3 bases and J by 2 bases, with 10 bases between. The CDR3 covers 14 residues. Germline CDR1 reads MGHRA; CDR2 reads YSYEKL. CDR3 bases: TGCGCCAGCAGCCACCACAATGAAAACTATGGCTACACCTTC. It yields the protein CASSHHNENYGYTF.

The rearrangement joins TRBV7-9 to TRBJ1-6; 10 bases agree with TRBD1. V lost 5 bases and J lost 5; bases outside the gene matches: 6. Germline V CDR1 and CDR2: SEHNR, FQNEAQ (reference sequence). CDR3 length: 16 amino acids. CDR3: CASSMTGTGDNSPLHF. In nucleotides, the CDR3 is TGTGCCAGCAGCATGACCGGGACAGGGGATAATTCACCCCTCCACTTT.

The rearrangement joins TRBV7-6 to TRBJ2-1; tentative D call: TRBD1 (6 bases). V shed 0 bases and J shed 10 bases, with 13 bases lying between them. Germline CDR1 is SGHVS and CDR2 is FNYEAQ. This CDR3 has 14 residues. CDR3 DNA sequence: TGTGCCAGCAGCTTAGCTGCTAGTACAGGGGAGCAGTTCTTC. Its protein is CASSLAASTGEQFF.

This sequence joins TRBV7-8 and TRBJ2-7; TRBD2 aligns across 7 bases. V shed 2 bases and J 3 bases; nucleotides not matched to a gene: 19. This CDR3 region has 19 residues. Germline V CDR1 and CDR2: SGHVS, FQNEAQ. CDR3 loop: CASSLPSGGLDEVLYEQYF. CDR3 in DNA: TGTGCCAGCAGCTTACCTTCGGGGGGATTGGACGAAGTTCTCTACGAGCAGTACTTC.

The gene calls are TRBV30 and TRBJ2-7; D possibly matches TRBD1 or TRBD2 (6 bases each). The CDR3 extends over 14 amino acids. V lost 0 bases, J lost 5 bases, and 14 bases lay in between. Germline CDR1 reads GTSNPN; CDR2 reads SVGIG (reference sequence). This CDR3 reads CAWSVGGTGNEQYF. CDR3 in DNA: TGTGCCTGGAGTGTAGGGGGGACGGGGAACGAGCAGTACTTC.

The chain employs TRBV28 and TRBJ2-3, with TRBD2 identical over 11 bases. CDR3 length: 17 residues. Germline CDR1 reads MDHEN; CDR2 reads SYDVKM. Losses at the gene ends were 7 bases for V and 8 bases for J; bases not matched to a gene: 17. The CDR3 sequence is CASTDSGLADRAGTQYF. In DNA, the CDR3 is TGTGCCAGCACTGATTCGGGACTAGCGGATAGGGCAGGTACGCAGTATTTT.

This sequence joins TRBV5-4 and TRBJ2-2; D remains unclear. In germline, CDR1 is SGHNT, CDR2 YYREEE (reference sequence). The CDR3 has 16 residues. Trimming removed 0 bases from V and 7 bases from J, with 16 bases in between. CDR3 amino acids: CASSLEPTGVDGELFF. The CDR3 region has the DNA TGTGCCAGCAGCTTGGAACCGACTGGGGTCGACGGGGAGCTGTTTTTT.

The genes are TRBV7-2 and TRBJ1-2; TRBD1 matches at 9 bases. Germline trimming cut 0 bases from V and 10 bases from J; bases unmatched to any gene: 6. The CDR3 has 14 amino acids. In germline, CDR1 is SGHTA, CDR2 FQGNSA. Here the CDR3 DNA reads TGTGCCAGCAGCTTAGCGGGGGACAGGGAACCCTACACCTTC. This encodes CASSLAGDREPYTF.

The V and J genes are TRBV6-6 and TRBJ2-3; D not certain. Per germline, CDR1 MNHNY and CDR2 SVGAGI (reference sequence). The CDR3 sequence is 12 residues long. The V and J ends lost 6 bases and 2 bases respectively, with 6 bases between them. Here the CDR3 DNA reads TGTGCCAGCAGATTCGACACAGATACGCAGTATTTT. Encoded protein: CASRFDTDTQYF.

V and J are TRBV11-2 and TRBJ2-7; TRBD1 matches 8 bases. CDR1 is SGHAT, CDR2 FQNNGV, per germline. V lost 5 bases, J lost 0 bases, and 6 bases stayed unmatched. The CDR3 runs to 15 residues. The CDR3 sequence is CASSPTGAGSYEQYF. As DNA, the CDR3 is TGTGCCAGCAGCCCGACAGGGGCGGGCTCCTACGAGCAGTACTTC.

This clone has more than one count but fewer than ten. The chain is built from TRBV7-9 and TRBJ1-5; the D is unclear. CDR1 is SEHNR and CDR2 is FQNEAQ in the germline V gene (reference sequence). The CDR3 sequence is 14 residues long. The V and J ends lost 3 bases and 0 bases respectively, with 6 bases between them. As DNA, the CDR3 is TGTGCCAGCAGCTTTGGCAGTAGCAATCAGCCCCAGCATTTT. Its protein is CASSFGSSNQPQHF.

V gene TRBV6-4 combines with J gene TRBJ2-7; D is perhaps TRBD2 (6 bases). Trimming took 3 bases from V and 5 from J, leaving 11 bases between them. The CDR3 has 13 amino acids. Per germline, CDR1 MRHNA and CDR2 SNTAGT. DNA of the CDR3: TGTGCCAGCAGTGAACTAGCCGGGGACGAGCAGTACTTC. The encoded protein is CASSELAGDEQYF.

The CDR3 region has the DNA TGTGCCAGTAGTATAGATCTTGCGGCCGAGCAGTACTTC. Its translation: CASSIDLAAEQYF. The chain employs TRBV19 and TRBJ2-7; D call uncertain. CDR1 is LNHDA and CDR2 is SQIVND in the germline V gene (reference sequence). The CDR3 is made up of 13 amino acids. Deletions cut 0 bases from V and 6 bases from J, with 9 bases between. Variable domain in full (rest from reference TRBV19 and TRBJ2-7): DGGITQSPKYLFRKEGQNVTLSCEQNLNHDAMYWYRQDPGQGLRLIYYSQIVNDFQKGDIAEGYSVSREKKESFPLTVTSAQKNPTAFYLCASSIDLAAEQYFGPGTRLTVT.

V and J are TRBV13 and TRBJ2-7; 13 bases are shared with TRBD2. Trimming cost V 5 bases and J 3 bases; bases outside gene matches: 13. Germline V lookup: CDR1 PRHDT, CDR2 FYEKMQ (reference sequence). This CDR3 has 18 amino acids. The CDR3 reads CASSPGLAGRGRSYEQYF. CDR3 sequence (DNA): TGTGCCAGCAGCCCGGGACTAGCGGGAAGAGGCAGAAGCTACGAGCAGTACTTC.

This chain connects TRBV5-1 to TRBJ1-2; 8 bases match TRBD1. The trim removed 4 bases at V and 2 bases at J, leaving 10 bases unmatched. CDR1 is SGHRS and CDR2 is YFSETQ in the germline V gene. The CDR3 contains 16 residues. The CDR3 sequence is CASSPGTGVLNYGYTF. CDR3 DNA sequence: TGCGCCAGCAGCCCAGGGACAGGTGTGCTGAACTATGGCTACACCTTC. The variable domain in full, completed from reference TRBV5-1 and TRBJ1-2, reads KAGVTQTPRYLIKTRGQQVTLSCSPISGHRSVSWYQQTPGQGLQFLFEYFSETQRNKGNFPGRFSGRQFSNSRSEMNVSTLELGDSALYLCASSPGTGVLNYGYTFGSGTRLTVV.